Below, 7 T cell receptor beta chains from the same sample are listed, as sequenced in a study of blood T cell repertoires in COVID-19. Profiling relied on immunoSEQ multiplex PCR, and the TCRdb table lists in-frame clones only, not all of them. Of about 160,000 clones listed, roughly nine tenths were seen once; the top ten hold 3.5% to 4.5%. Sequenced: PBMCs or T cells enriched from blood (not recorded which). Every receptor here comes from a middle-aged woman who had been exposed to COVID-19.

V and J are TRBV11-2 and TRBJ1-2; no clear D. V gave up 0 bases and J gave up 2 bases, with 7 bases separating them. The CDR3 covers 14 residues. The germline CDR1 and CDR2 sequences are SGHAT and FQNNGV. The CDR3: CASSLDKFNYGYTF. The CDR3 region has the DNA TGTGCCAGCAGCTTAGATAAATTCAACTATGGCTACACCTTC.

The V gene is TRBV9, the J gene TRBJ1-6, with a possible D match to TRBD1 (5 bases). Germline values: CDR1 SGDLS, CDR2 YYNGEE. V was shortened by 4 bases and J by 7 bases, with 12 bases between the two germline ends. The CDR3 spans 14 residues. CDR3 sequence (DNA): TGTGCCAGCAGCTATACAGGAACCAATTCACCCCTCCACTTT. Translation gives CASSYTGTNSPLHF.

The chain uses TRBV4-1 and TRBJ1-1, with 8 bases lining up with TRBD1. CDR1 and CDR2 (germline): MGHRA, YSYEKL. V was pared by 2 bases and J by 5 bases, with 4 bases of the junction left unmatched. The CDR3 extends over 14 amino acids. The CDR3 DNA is TGCGCCAGCAGCCAACAACAGGGGGTTACTGAAGCTTTCTTT. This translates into CASSQQQGVTEAFF.

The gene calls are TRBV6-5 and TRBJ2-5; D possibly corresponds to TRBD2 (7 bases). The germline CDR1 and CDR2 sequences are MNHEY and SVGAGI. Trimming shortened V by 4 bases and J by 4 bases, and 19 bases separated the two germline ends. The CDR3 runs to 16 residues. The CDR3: CASSSYGGLEGETQYF. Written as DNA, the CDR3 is TGTGCCAGCAGTTCCTACGGGGGGCTAGAAGGAGAGACCCAGTACTTC.

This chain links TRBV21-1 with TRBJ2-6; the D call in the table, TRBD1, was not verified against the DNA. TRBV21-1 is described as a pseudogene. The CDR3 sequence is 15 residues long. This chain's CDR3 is CGTRTGGNGANVLTF. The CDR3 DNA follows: TGTGGAACTCGGACAGGGGGCAATGGGGCCAACGTCCTGACTTTC.

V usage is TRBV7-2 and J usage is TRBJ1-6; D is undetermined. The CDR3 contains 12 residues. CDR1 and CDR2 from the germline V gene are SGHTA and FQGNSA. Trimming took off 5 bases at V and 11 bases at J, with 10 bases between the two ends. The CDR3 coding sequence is TGTGCCAGCAGCCCGGTCCCCACACCCCTCCACTTT. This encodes CASSPVPTPLHF.

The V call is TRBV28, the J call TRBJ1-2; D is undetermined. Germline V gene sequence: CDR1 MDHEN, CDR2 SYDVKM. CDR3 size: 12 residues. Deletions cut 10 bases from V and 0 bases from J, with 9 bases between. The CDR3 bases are TGTGCCACCTTGCGGGCTAACTATGGCTACACCTTC. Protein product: CATLRANYGYTF.